The clone carrying this TCR beta chain was seen a single time. The data are from a study of immune evolution from preneoplasia to lung adenocarcinoma. Resections took place in Japan or China from the mid-2010s to the late 2010s. Two lung cancer pathologists independently confirmed each histologic diagnosis. Premalignant or tumor cells were enriched by macro-dissection after pathologic assessment. The CDR3 totals 13 residues. The germline V and J ends were trimmed by 4 bases and 11 bases, with 17 bases remaining between them. Germline values: CDR1 LGHNA, CDR2 YNFKEQ. Only in-frame clones appear in the TCRdb table, and some are missing; sequencing was by immunoSEQ multiplex PCR. The table includes around 11,000 clones, more than 70% detected once.

This chain connects TRBV4-2 to TRBJ1-1, with D possibly matching TRBD1 (5 bases). This TCR was sampled from a person aged 65 to 79 with lung adenocarcinoma. The sample comprised FFPE minimally invasive lung adenocarcinoma tissue. Here the CDR3 DNA reads TGTGCCAGCAGCCCGGGACGGCGCCGGGAGGCTTTCTTT. Translation: CASSPGRRREAFF.